Shown below are 13 T cell receptor beta chains from a single sample sequenced in a study of T-cell memory formation after mild COVID-19. TCRdb reprocessed the 5' RACE reads via MiXCR and lists one record per CDR3 protein. This sample has under 300,000 distinct CDR3 sequences; about a sixth occur once, and the top ten carry about 21%. Sequenced input: PBMCs or a T cell subset sorted from them (not recorded which). The receptors were sampled from a man younger than 35 who had mild COVID-19 (a few samples of this study predate the infection). Cell type and time point are not known.

This clonotype was recorded a few times. The chain couples TRBV4-1 to TRBJ2-4; the match to TRBD2 covers 14 bases. This CDR3 is 17 amino acids long. Per germline, CDR1 MGHRA and CDR2 YSYEKL. Trimming at V came to 4 bases and at J to 6 bases, leaving 8 bases not matched to a gene. The DNA of the CDR3 is TGCGCCAGCAGCCCGGGACTAGCGGGGGAAGGGAGAAACATTCAGTACTTC. It translates to CASSPGLAGEGRNIQYF.

In this sample, this clonotype turned up a few times. In DNA, the CDR3 is TGTGCCAGCAGCCCAGGAGGGCCACGACCCAATGAGCAGTTCTTC. Encoded protein: CASSPGGPRPNEQFF. V usage is TRBV9 and J usage is TRBJ2-1; D possibly corresponds to TRBD2 (6 bases). The CDR3 is 15 amino acids. The ends were cut back, 4 bases at V and 6 bases at J, with 17 bases in the middle. The V gene's germline CDR1 is SGDLS and CDR2 YYNGEE.

This clonotype was detected a few times. The chain has TRBV10-3 and TRBJ2-7; the D gene is possibly TRBD2 (5 bases). Germline-derived CDR1 and CDR2 are ENHRY and SYGVKD. The CDR3 runs to 10 residues. V was clipped by 11 bases and J by 3 bases, with 8 bases between them. The CDR3 region has the DNA TGTGCCGCGGGCCTCTACGAGCAGTACTTC. Translation gives CAAGLYEQYF.

J is TRBJ2-1 and V is TRBV7-2; D is unresolved. V dropped 2 bases and J dropped 9 bases, with 11 bases sitting between them. CDR3 length equals 13 residues. From germline, CDR1 is SGHTA and CDR2 FQGNSA. The CDR3 bases are TGTGCCAGCAGCTTAATTATATTAATTGAGCAGTTCTTC. Residues: CASSLIILIEQFF. Combining the CDR3 with reference TRBV7-2 and TRBJ2-1 gives the whole variable domain GAGVSQSPSNKVTEKGKDVELRCDPISGHTALYWYRQSLGQGLEFLIYFQGNSAPDKSGLPSDRFSAERTGGSVSTLTIQRTQQEDSAVYLCASSLIILIEQFFGPGTRLTVL.

The chain couples TRBV6-2 or TRBV6-3 to TRBJ2-3; 10 bases match TRBD2. Germline V gene lookup returns CDR1 MNHEY and CDR2 SVGEGT. After removal of 7 bases from V and 3 bases from J, the junction contained 7 bases not matched to a gene. The CDR3 covers 15 residues. CDR3 region: CASIGPGLATDTQYF. In DNA, the CDR3 is TGTGCCAGCATAGGTCCGGGACTAGCGACAGATACGCAGTATTTT.

The gene calls are TRBV6-1 and TRBJ2-2; 9 bases line up with TRBD2. Trimming removed 4 bases from V and 5 bases from J; junction bases left unmatched: 5. There are 15 residues in the CDR3. In germline, CDR1 is MNHNS, CDR2 SASEGT. DNA of the CDR3: TGTGCCAGCAGTGTCTCGGCGGGGGGGACCGGGGAGCTGTTTTTT. It translates to CASSVSAGGTGELFF.

This clonotype was picked up a small number of times. This chain connects TRBV18 to TRBJ1-6; 7 bases are shared with TRBD1. The CDR3 has 15 amino acids. Looked up from germline, CDR1 is KGHSH and CDR2 is LQKENI. The trim removed 6 bases at V and 10 bases at J, leaving 12 bases unmatched. CDR3 DNA: TGTGCCAGCTCGCGGGACAGCCGTTGGGGATCACCCCTCCACTTT. Protein: CASSRDSRWGSPLHF.

The chain joins TRBV7-6 to TRBJ2-1; either TRBD1 or TRBD2 may fit D (6 bases each). The V end lost 5 bases, the J end lost 6 bases, and 17 bases lay between the germline ends. The CDR3 loop spans 15 amino acids. Germline V gene sequence: CDR1 SGHVS, CDR2 FNYEAQ. Here the CDR3 reads CASSHGGGWFNEQFF. The CDR3 DNA is TGTGCCAGCAGCCACGGAGGGGGGTGGTTCAATGAGCAGTTCTTC.

The chain carries TRBV7-2 and TRBJ1-6, with D possibly matching TRBD1 (6 bases). The CDR3 has 16 amino acids. Germline V gene lookup returns CDR1 SGHTA and CDR2 FQGNSA. With 6 bases removed from V and 10 bases from J, the gap between germline ends came to 22 bases. In nucleotides, the CDR3 is TGTGCCAGCAGGCCGGGGGGGGCCCGGATTGGGTCACCCCTCCACTTT. Its protein is CASRPGGARIGSPLHF.

This clonotype turned up a few times. The V gene is TRBV7-9, the J gene TRBJ1-2; the D gene is possibly TRBD1 (6 bases). The CDR3 is made up of 18 amino acids. Trimming removed 5 bases from V and 4 bases from J, with 26 bases in between. The germline gives CDR1 SEHNR, CDR2 FQNEAQ (reference sequence). The CDR3 reads CASSLAGTRPGLSYGYTF. DNA for the CDR3: TGTGCCAGCAGCCTTGCTGGGACAAGGCCGGGATTGAGCTATGGCTACACCTTC.

The sample holds a few counts of this clonotype. The DNA of the CDR3 is TGTGCCAGCAGAGGAGATGACGTACCGGCAGTAAACGTC. It is translated as CASRGDDVPAVNV. The chain links TRBV2 to TRBJ2-7, with unresolved D. The germline V gene encodes CDR1 SNHLY and CDR2 FYNNEI. CDR3 length equals 13 residues.

The table lists this clonotype with a few counts. The V and J genes are TRBV28 and TRBJ2-2; no definite D call. V lost 6 bases, J lost 7 bases, and 15 bases lay in between. CDR3 size: 14 residues. The germline gives CDR1 MDHEN, CDR2 SYDVKM. The DNA of the CDR3 is TGTGCCAGCAGCATGACACATTCGGGCGGGGAGCTGTTTTTT. Translated, it gives CASSMTHSGGELFF. Filled out from reference TRBV28 and TRBJ2-2, the complete variable domain reads DVKVTQSSRYLVKRTGEKVFLECVQDMDHENMFWYRQDPGLGLRLIYFSYDVKMKEKGDIPEGYSVSREKKERFSLILESASTNQTSMYLCASSMTHSGGELFFGEGSRLTVL.

The chain carries TRBV7-9 and TRBJ1-5; D not resolved. Germline V gene data show CDR1 as SEHNR and CDR2 as FQNEAQ (reference sequence). This CDR3 is built from 13 residues. Trimming left V 4 bases short and J 5 bases short, with 9 bases between. The CDR3 sequence: CASSWEEDQPQHF. The DNA of the CDR3 is TGTGCCAGCAGCTGGGAGGAAGATCAGCCCCAGCATTTT.